Each of the 9 T cell receptor beta chains below was sequenced from the same sample in a study of regulatory T cells in long-lasting Graves disease (dated by TCRdb to the early 2020s). This sample's time point label indicates: persistent/refractory GD, antithyroid drugs over 5 years with positive TRAb. RNA was extracted from PBMCs in TRIzol for both TCR sequencing and RNA sequencing. The library was made by multiplex PCR. The sample was run on an Illumina HiSeq 4000. iRepertoire HTBI primers and Arm-PCR amplification of CDR3 regions were used to construct TCR beta libraries. TCRdb ran its own pipeline on the public reads, namely fastp trimming at Q25 and MiXCR clone calling, and kept in-frame beta chains. Under each unique CDR3 protein, matching rows form one entry showing the most common genes and DNA. Here the sample has 400,000 or so distinct CDR3 sequences; 20% to 30% occur a single time. Jointly, the top ten make up approximately 26% of the sample.

The sample was peripheral blood mononuclear cells (PBMCs), taken when the disease was refractory, from a patient treated with antithyroid drugs. Every receptor here comes from a female donor with Graves disease.

The chain carries TRBV5-5 and TRBJ1-5; D is undetermined. Between the trimmed V and J ends, which lost 0 bases and 0 bases, there was a span of 10 bases. This CDR3 contains 16 residues. Per the germline V gene, CDR1 is SGHKS and CDR2 is YYEKEE (reference sequence). The CDR3 region has the DNA TGTGCCAGCAGCTTGGCCTTGTCGTATAGCAATCAGCCCCAGCATTTT. It codes for CASSLALSYSNQPQHF.

V usage is TRBV3-1 and J usage is TRBJ2-2; 8 bases agree with TRBD1. Germline values: CDR1 LGHDT, CDR2 YNNKEL (reference sequence). The CDR3 is 16 amino acids. Losses at the gene ends were 2 bases for V and 0 bases for J; bases not matched to a gene: 2. In DNA, the CDR3 is TGTGCCAGCAGCCAACGGACAGGGACGAACACCGGGGAGCTGTTTTTT. Amino acid sequence: CASSQRTGTNTGELFF.

This clonotype was counted only a few times. The DNA of the CDR3 is TGTGCCACCAGCAGATACAGGGACGAGCAGTACTTC. Protein product: CATSRYRDEQYF. The genes are TRBV15 and TRBJ2-7; D might be TRBD1 (6 bases). The CDR3 consists of 12 residues. Trimming stripped 2 bases from V and 5 bases from J, with 7 bases between. CDR1 and CDR2 (germline): LNHNV, YYDKDF (reference sequence). The full variable domain, in which reference TRBV15 and TRBJ2-7 provide the parts outside the CDR3, is DAMVIQNPRYQVTQFGKPVTLSCSQTLNHNVMYWYQQKSSQAPKLLFHYYDKDFNNEADTPDNFQSRRPNTSFCFLDIRSPGLGDTAMYLCATSRYRDEQYFGPGTRLTVT.

CDR3 residues: CSAGGGTGVFF. The CDR3 DNA reads TGCAGTGCCGGGGGCGGGACAGGGGTTTTCTTT. V and J are TRBV20-1 and TRBJ1-1; 10 bases match TRBD1. Germline lookup yields CDR1 DFQATT and CDR2 SNEGSKA (reference sequence). The length of the CDR3 is 11 residues. Unmatched junction bases numbered 8, after V lost 6 bases and J lost 13 bases.

The table lists this clonotype with many counts. The CDR3 loop reads CASSSGQELQETQYF. The CDR3 coding sequence is TGTGCCAGCAGCTCGGGACAGGAACTTCAAGAGACCCAGTACTTC. V gene TRBV11-2 combines with J gene TRBJ2-5, with TRBD1 matching over 8 bases. From germline, CDR1 is SGHAT and CDR2 FQNNGV. This CDR3 spans 15 amino acids. With V trimmed by 4 bases and J by 2 bases, 6 bases remained unmatched.

The V gene is TRBV7-2, the J gene TRBJ1-2; no clear D. The CDR3 sequence is 14 residues long. CDR1 is SGHTA and CDR2 is FQGNSA in the germline V gene. The V and J ends lost 2 bases and 6 bases respectively, with 13 bases between them. The CDR3 region is CASSLSSALNGYTF. The CDR3 region has the DNA TGTGCCAGCAGCTTATCGTCAGCCCTAAATGGCTACACCTTC.

Only a few counts were recorded for this clonotype. The V call is TRBV5-6, the J call TRBJ2-7; 7 nucleotides agree with TRBD2. The V gene's germline CDR1 is SGHDT and CDR2 YYEEEE. The V segment lost 1 base and the J segment 3 bases; nucleotides outside the gene matches: 7. There are 15 residues in the CDR3. Written as DNA, the CDR3 is TGTGCCAGCAGCTTGCTATCGGGAGGACGCTACGAGCAGTACTTC. Amino acid sequence: CASSLLSGGRYEQYF. The full variable domain, its missing parts supplied by reference TRBV5-6 and TRBJ2-7, is DAGVTQSPTHLIKTRGQQVTLRCSPKSGHDTVSWYQQALGQGPQFIFQYYEEEERQRGNFPDRFSGHQFPNYSSELNVNALLLGDSALYLCASSLLSGGRYEQYFGPGTRLTVT.

The V gene is TRBV30, the J gene TRBJ1-1, with D tentatively TRBD1 (5 bases). Trimming shortened V by 8 bases and J by 0 bases, and 10 bases separated the two germline ends. The CDR3 sequence is 12 residues long. Germline CDR1 is GTSNPN and CDR2 is SVGIG (reference sequence). The DNA for the CDR3 is TGTGCCCTGGGACGGATGAACACTGAAGCTTTCTTT. Its translation is CALGRMNTEAFF.

The chain links TRBV7-6 to TRBJ1-1; D may be TRBD1 (5 bases). Germline assignment: CDR1 SGHVS and CDR2 FNYEAQ. The CDR3 is 14 amino acids. V dropped 8 bases and J dropped 0 bases, with 13 bases sitting between them. The CDR3 here is CASGTSAMNTEAFF. The CDR3 DNA reads as TGTGCCAGCGGGACGTCAGCCATGAACACTGAAGCTTTCTTT. Full variable domain (rest looked up from reference TRBV7-6 and TRBJ1-1): GAGVSQSPRYKVTKRGQDVALRCDPISGHVSLYWYRQALGQGPEFLTYFNYEAQQDKSGLPNDRFSAERPEGSISTLTIQRTEQRDSAMYRCASGTSAMNTEAFFGQGTRLTVV.